The sequence of this T cell receptor beta chain was determined in a study of cytomegalovirus exposure and HLA in healthy donors. Study-wide points: Under 20,000 TCR beta sequences were associated with HLA alleles at 0.05 false discovery rate in a later analysis.

The CDR3 totals 14 residues. Germline V gene lookup returns CDR1 LNHDA and CDR2 SQIVND (reference sequence). Trimming removed 4 bases from V and 4 bases from J; junction bases left unmatched: 4. Comments on this clone: Antigen: not known.

The PCR used 60 Vbeta and 13 Jbeta primers. Here immunoSEQ multiplex PCR was the method, and the copy in TCRdb shows in-frame clones only, minus some. The table shows some 110,000 clones, with about two thirds occurring only once. The receptor was isolated from a female donor in good health and CMV-seronegative. The specimen was PBMCs. The chain couples TRBV19 to TRBJ2-3, with TRBD2 matching over 8 bases. As DNA, the CDR3 is TGTGCCAGTAGTAGAGGAGCGGGAGCAGATACGCAGTATTTT. Its translation: CASSRGAGADTQYF.